This TCR beta chain was profiled in a study of monozygotic twins with inflammatory bowel disease. Notes on the study in general: IBD patients showed reduced TCRbeta diversity (inverse Simpson) versus healthy co-twins.

A word on this clonotype: What it binds is not known.

This CDR3 is built from 14 residues. Germline loops: CDR1 SGHTA, CDR2 FQGTGA. TCRdb re-called the 5' RACE reads and shows each CDR3 protein once, DNA omitted. The listing records around 190,000 distinct CDR3 sequences. Per donor, about 2.5 ml of blood was collected and frozen. Sequenced sample: blood. This clonotype was obtained from a human donor with ulcerative colitis or Crohn's disease, or a healthy co-twin of an affected twin (not recorded which). J is TRBJ1-2 and V is TRBV7-3. This CDR3 is CASSLDRSDYGYTF.